This T cell receptor (beta chain) was obtained from a study of cytomegalovirus exposure and HLA in healthy donors. Study results and limitations: Among the sequence variants, a highly shared cluster was likely an artifact of sequencing. A later analysis reportedly identified an Asian-associated ancestry cluster as carrying fewer N-insertions than the approximately 730-donor mean. TCR beta chain V- and J-gene trimming was linked, in a later analysis, to a missense variant in DCLRE1C.

The PCR was carried out with 60 Vbeta primers and 13 Jbeta primers. Sequencing used immunoSEQ multiplex PCR; TCRdb keeps in-frame clones, though not all of them. Of some 110,000 clones in the sample, roughly 71% are singletons; the top ten hold about 4%. J lost 10 bases, V lost 4 bases, and 6 bases had no gene match. The CDR3 has 13 amino acids. Germline V lookup: CDR1 MRHNA, CDR2 SNTAGT. On this clone itself: Its cognate antigen is unknown.

The specimen was PBMCs. This TCR was recovered from a woman aged 50 to 65 in good health and CMV-seropositive. This chain uses TRBV6-4 with TRBJ2-2; TRBD2 aligns across 7 bases. The DNA for the CDR3 is TGTGCCAGCAGTGCGAGGGAGGGATTGGAGCTGTTTTTT. Protein product: CASSAREGLELFF.